Shown below are 21 T cell receptor beta chains from a single sample sequenced in a study of cytomegalovirus exposure and HLA in healthy donors. Primers: 60 Vbeta forward and 13 Jbeta reverse. Clones were read by immunoSEQ multiplex PCR, and TCRdb kept only the in-frame ones, dropping some. The table lists 110,000 to 150,000 clones, 70% to 90% of them singletons. The sequenced sample was PBMCs. Source of these receptors: a woman aged 40 to 55 in good health and CMV-seropositive.

This clone was observed once. The same CDR3 is also encoded by other DNA sequences in this sample. This sequence joins TRBV27 and TRBJ2-1; a weak D match, TRBD1 (6 bases). The CDR3 runs 11 residues. V gave up 6 bases and J gave up 9 bases, with 9 bases separating them. Per germline, CDR1 MNHEY and CDR2 SMNVEV (reference sequence). CDR3 protein: CASRRGGEQFF. CDR3 DNA sequence: TGTGCCAGCAGGAGAGGGGGTGAGCAGTTCTTC.

V and J are TRBV7-6 and TRBJ2-7; the D gene is possibly TRBD2 (6 bases). CDR1 is SGHVS and CDR2 is FNYEAQ in the germline V gene. Between the trimmed V and J ends, which lost 5 bases and 6 bases, there was a span of 20 bases. This CDR3 has 15 residues. The CDR3 loop reads CASSPRGSANSEQYF. CDR3 DNA: TGTGCCAGCAGCCCGCGGGGATCGGCTAACTCCGAGCAGTACTTC.

The chain employs TRBV5-4 and TRBJ1-6; the D is unclear. The CDR3 covers 15 residues. Germline CDR1 reads SGHNT; CDR2 reads YYREEE (reference sequence). V lost 5 bases and J 6 bases, leaving 15 bases between the germline ends. The CDR3 DNA follows: TGTGCCAGCAGTCAACGGGATAGAGTTAATTCACCCCTCCACTTT. This sequence encodes CASSQRDRVNSPLHF.

J is TRBJ2-3 and V is TRBV7-9, with 10 positions matching TRBD2. The CDR3 contains 17 residues. Germline V gene sequence: CDR1 SEHNR, CDR2 FQNEAQ (reference sequence). The junction had 9 bases not matched to a gene; V was cut back by 4 bases and J by 2 bases. The CDR3 sequence: CASSSSVGTSVTDTQYF. DNA for the CDR3: TGTGCCAGCAGCTCGTCGGTTGGGACTAGCGTCACAGATACGCAGTATTTT.

The chain carries TRBV27 and TRBJ1-2; D call uncertain. The V and J ends lost 8 bases and 0 bases respectively, with 10 bases between them. The V gene's germline CDR1 is MNHEY and CDR2 SMNVEV (reference sequence). This CDR3 region has 13 residues. The CDR3 nucleotides are TGTGCCAGCGGTCTAAAAACTAACTATGGCTACACCTTC. As protein: CASGLKTNYGYTF.

This clone was detected a few times. As DNA, the CDR3 is TGTGCCAGCAGTCGGACTAGCGGGTACTACAATGAGCAGTTCTTC. The encoded protein is CASSRTSGYYNEQFF. V and J are TRBV7-6 and TRBJ2-1, with 11 nucleotides matching TRBD2. This CDR3 has 15 amino acids. Germline V CDR1 and CDR2: SGHVS, FNYEAQ. Trimming removed 6 bases from V and 3 bases from J; junction bases left unmatched: 4.

The gene calls are TRBV6-1 and TRBJ1-1; the D gene is possibly TRBD1 (5 bases). Trimming pared 7 bases from V and 5 bases from J, leaving 17 bases between. From germline, CDR1 is MNHNS and CDR2 SASEGT. The CDR3 spans 14 residues. DNA for the CDR3: TGTGCCAGCAATAAAGGGGCCCTAAGGACTGAAGCTTTCTTT. It specifies CASNKGALRTEAFF.

This sequence joins TRBV6-1 and TRBJ2-7; D gene ambiguous. Trimming removed 3 bases at V and 3 bases at J, with 9 bases between. Germline CDR1 is MNHNS and CDR2 is SASEGT. The CDR3 contains 13 residues. The CDR3: CASSDTYLYEQYF. In nucleotides, the CDR3 is TGTGCCAGCAGTGATACCTACCTCTACGAGCAGTACTTC.

Note on this clone: Germline is not matched at one junction end, which may reflect a read error. The V call is TRBV5-6, the J call TRBJ2-2, with a weak D call TRBD2 (6 bases). CDR3 length equals 17 residues. Germline CDR1 is SGHDT and CDR2 is YYEEEE. The CDR3 region has the DNA TGTGCCAGCAGCTTGACACTGGACGCTTTGGCTACCGGGGGGCTGTTTTTT. Its translation is CASSLTLDALATGGLFF.

V gene TRBV28 combines with J gene TRBJ2-3; tentatively, D is TRBD1 (7 bases). This CDR3 contains 15 residues. The V end lost 4 bases, the J end lost 6 bases, and 17 bases lay between the germline ends. CDR1 MDHEN and CDR2 SYDVKM come from the germline V gene. In DNA, the CDR3 is TGTGCCAGCAGTTCGGAGGGGGCGAGGGCGGATACGCAGTATTTT. Translated, it gives CASSSEGARADTQYF.

The V gene is TRBV19, the J gene TRBJ1-5; D not resolved. The CDR3 totals 14 residues. V was pared by 5 bases and J by 0 bases, with 8 bases between. Germline loops: CDR1 LNHDA, CDR2 SQIVND (reference sequence). The CDR3, as DNA: TGTGCCAGTAGTCCAACATATAGCAATCAGCCCCAGCATTTT. Its protein product is CASSPTYSNQPQHF.

The chain carries TRBV2 and TRBJ1-4, with TRBD1 matching over 10 bases. The CDR3 length is 15 residues. Unmatched junction bases numbered 10, after V lost 7 bases and J lost 8 bases. CDR1 SNHLY and CDR2 FYNNEI come from the germline V gene. As DNA, the CDR3 is TGTGCCAGCACCTGGGACGGGACAGGGGACGAAAAACTGTTTTTT. As protein: CASTWDGTGDEKLFF.

This chain connects TRBV19 to TRBJ2-1; tentatively, D is TRBD2 (6 bases). This CDR3 comprises 19 residues. The germline V and J ends were trimmed by 4 bases and 1 base, with 23 bases remaining between them. Germline values: CDR1 LNHDA, CDR2 SQIVND (reference sequence). DNA for the CDR3: TGTGCCAGTAGTAAACGCGTTACATGGGGGGAGGCATCCTACAATGAGCAGTTCTTC. Protein product: CASSKRVTWGEASYNEQFF.

The chain has TRBV28 and TRBJ1-2; TRBD1 agrees at 7 bases. This CDR3 spans 16 amino acids. Trimming cost V 2 bases and J 0 bases; bases outside gene matches: 6. Germline CDR1 reads MDHEN; CDR2 reads SYDVKM. Written as DNA, the CDR3 is TGTGCCAGCAGTTTAGACAGGGCATCGCCTAACTATGGCTACACCTTC. Translating it yields CASSLDRASPNYGYTF.

This clone showed up just once. This chain uses TRBV27 with TRBJ2-5; TRBD2 might be the D (5 bases). The CDR3 extends over 14 amino acids. V lost 5 bases and J lost 5, with 15 bases in between. CDR1 is MNHEY and CDR2 is SMNVEV in the germline V gene (reference sequence). The CDR3 DNA is TGTGCCAGCAGTCATAGGGAGCGAGGGGAGACCCAGTACTTC. It codes for CASSHRERGETQYF.

This chain links TRBV7-2 with TRBJ1-4; the match to TRBD1 covers 7 bases. Germline CDR1 reads SGHTA; CDR2 reads FQGNSA. The V gene end was trimmed by 4 bases and the J gene end by 8 bases; junction bases not matched to a gene: 10. CDR3 length: 15 residues. In DNA, the CDR3 is TGTGCCAGCAGCTCCCGACAGGGAGGTGGAGAAAAACTGTTTTTT. As protein: CASSSRQGGGEKLFF.

This clone was observed a single time. The chain joins TRBV19 to TRBJ2-7, with D tentatively TRBD1 (5 bases). CDR3 length equals 14 residues. Trimming stripped 3 bases from V and 0 bases from J, with 9 bases between. Germline V gives CDR1 LNHDA, CDR2 SQIVND (reference sequence). The CDR3 sequence is CASSIQGSSYEQYF. The CDR3 bases are TGTGCCAGTAGTATCCAGGGTAGCTCCTACGAGCAGTACTTC. The full variable domain, rest sourced from reference TRBV19 and TRBJ2-7, is DGGITQSPKYLFRKEGQNVTLSCEQNLNHDAMYWYRQDPGQGLRLIYYSQIVNDFQKGDIAEGYSVSREKKESFPLTVTSAQKNPTAFYLCASSIQGSSYEQYFGPGTRLTVT.

The chain has TRBV20-1 and TRBJ2-7, with no clear D. The ends were cut back, 7 bases at V and 3 bases at J, with 10 bases in the middle. Germline V gives CDR1 DFQATT, CDR2 SNEGSKA (reference sequence). This CDR3 has 11 amino acids. CDR3 protein: CSVPFSYEQYF. The CDR3 DNA follows: TGCAGTGTCCCGTTTAGCTACGAGCAGTACTTC.

The genes are TRBV13 and TRBJ2-5; unclear D gene. The V gene's germline CDR1 is PRHDT and CDR2 FYEKMQ (reference sequence). CDR3 length: 15 amino acids. Between the trimmed V and J ends, which lost 5 bases and 5 bases, there was a span of 18 bases. CDR3 sequence reads: CASSPNPLPRETQYF. CDR3 DNA: TGTGCCAGCAGCCCAAACCCCTTACCGCGGGAGACCCAGTACTTC. The entire variable domain, with the rest obtained from reference TRBV13 and TRBJ2-5, is as follows: AAGVIQSPRHLIKEKRETATLKCYPIPRHDTVYWYQQGPGQDPQFLISFYEKMQSDKGSIPDRFSAQQFSDYHSELNMSSLELGDSALYFCASSPNPLPRETQYFGPGTRLLVL.

The chain has TRBV6-1 and TRBJ2-5; a weak D match, TRBD2 (5 bases). Germline CDR1 is MNHNS and CDR2 is SASEGT. CDR3 size: 16 residues. The V gene lost 1 base and the J gene lost 0 bases, with 12 bases spanning the gap. DNA of the CDR3: TGTGCCAGCAGTGAAGGACTACGGGCAAACCAAGAGACCCAGTACTTC. This codes for CASSEGLRANQETQYF.

This clone was found a few times. The chain couples TRBV28 to TRBJ1-1; tentative D call: TRBD1 (5 bases). V was pared by 4 bases and J by 10 bases, with 10 bases between. The CDR3 is made up of 11 amino acids. The germline V gene encodes CDR1 MDHEN and CDR2 SYDVKM. DNA of the CDR3: TGTGCCAGCAGTTCCAGGAGGGGAGCTTTCTTT. It translates to CASSSRRGAFF.